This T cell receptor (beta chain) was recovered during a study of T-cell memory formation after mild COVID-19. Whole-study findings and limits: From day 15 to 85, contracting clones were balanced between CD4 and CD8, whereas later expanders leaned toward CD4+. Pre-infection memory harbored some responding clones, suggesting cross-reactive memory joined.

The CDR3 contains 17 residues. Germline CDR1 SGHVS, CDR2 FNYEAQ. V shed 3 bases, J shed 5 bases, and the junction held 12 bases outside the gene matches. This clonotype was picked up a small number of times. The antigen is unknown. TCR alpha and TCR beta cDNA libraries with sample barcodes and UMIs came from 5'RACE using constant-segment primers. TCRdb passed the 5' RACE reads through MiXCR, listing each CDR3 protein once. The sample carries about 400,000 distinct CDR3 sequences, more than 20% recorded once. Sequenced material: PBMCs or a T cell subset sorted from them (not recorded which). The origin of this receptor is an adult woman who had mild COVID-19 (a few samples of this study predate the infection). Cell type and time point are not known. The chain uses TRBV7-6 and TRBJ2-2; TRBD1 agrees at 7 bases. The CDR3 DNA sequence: TGTGCCAGCAGCTTTCGCGGGCCGACAGGGAAGACCGGGGAGCTGTTTTTT. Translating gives CASSFRGPTGKTGELFF.